This T cell receptor (beta chain) was recorded in a study of esophageal squamous cell carcinoma under preoperative chemotherapy. As to this clonotype: Its antigen is not known.

General study findings and limits: Post-treatment tumor-infiltrating lymphocytes appeared partly derived from peripheral T cells migrating into the tumor. Clonal contraction, more than amplification, hit abundant clones after paclitaxel-nedaplatin.

Each CDR3 protein gets one entry after TCRdb re-called the PCR reads with MiXCR. This table holds tens of thousands of distinct CDR3 sequences, roughly 48% found once. Time point here: before preoperative PTX-NDP chemotherapy. Patients received paclitaxel-nedaplatin as preoperative chemotherapy before surgery. Germline V gene lookup returns CDR1 SGHTA and CDR2 FQGTGA. After removal of 5 bases from V and 5 bases from J, the junction contained 10 bases not matched to a gene. The CDR3 totals 16 residues. The receptor comes from a human donor with esophageal squamous cell carcinoma. The donor label of this sample is uncertain. The V gene is TRBV7-3, the J gene TRBJ2-3; 10 nucleotides line up with TRBD1. The biological material was taken from a patient given preoperative chemotherapy. CDR3 amino acids: CASSGTGASDQDTQYF. The CDR3 region has the DNA TGTGCCAGCAGCGGGACAGGGGCCTCAGATCAAGATACGCAGTATTTT.